Included here is one TCR beta chain sequence, with context. Its matching antigen is unknown. The V and J ends lost 4 bases and 3 bases respectively, with 19 bases between them. The CDR3 sequence is 16 residues long. Germline V CDR1 and CDR2: LNHDA, SQIVND (reference sequence). The authors ran the immunoSEQ assay, v3.0, at survey level. Here immunoSEQ multiplex PCR was the method, and the copy in TCRdb shows in-frame clones only, minus some. The data show around 26,000 clones, approximately 93% seen once. This record comes from a study of long-term antiretroviral therapy in people with HIV. Study-wide results and limits: Post-ART, diversity grew, though it stayed under transplant donor control levels.

The chain couples TRBV19 to TRBJ2-7; D is perhaps TRBD1 (5 bases). The clonotype originates from a woman aged 40 to 55 with HIV. The sample here was unsorted PBMCs, taken 7.6 years after starting antiretroviral therapy. The CDR3 DNA follows: TGTGCCAGTAGTACCCGCTCAGGGTTACAATTCTACGAGCAGTACTTC. It is translated as CASSTRSGLQFYEQYF.